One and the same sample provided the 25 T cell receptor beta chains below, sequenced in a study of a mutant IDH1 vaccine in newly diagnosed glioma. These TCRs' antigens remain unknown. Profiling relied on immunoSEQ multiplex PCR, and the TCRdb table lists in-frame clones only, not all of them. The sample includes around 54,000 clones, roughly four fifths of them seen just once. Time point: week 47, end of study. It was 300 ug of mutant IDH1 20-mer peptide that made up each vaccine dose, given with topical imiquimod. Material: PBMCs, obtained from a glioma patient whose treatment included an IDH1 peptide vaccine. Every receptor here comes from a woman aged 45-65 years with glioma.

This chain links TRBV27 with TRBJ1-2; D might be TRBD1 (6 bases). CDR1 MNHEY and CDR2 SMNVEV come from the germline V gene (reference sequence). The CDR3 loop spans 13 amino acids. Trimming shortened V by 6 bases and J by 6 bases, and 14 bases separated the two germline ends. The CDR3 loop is CASSTGGAHGYTF. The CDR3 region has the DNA TGTGCCAGCAGCACGGGGGGGGCCCATGGCTACACCTTC.

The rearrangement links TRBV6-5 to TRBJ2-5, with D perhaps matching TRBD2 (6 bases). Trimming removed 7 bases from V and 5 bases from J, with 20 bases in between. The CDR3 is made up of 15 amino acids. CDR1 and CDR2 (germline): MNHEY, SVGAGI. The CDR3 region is CASTLGGSRGETQYF. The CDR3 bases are TGTGCCAGCACCCTTGGGGGGTCACGGGGGGAGACCCAGTACTTC.

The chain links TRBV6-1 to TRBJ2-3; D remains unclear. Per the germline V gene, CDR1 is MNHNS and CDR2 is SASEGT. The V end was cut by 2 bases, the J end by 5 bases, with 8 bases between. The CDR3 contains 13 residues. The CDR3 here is CASSEFWRDTQYF. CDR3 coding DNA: TGTGCCAGCAGTGAATTTTGGCGAGATACGCAGTATTTT.

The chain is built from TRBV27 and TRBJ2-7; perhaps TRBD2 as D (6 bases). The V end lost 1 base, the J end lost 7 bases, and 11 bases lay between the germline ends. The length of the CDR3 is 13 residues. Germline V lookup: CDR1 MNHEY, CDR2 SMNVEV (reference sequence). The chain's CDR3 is CASSLWDGGEQYF. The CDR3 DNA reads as TGTGCCAGCAGTTTATGGGACGGGGGTGAGCAGTACTTC.

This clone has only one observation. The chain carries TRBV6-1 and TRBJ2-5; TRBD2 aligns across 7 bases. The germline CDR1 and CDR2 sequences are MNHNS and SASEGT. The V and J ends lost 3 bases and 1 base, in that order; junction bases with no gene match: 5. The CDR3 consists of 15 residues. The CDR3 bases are TGTGCCAGCAGTGATTCTAGCGGACTCCAAGAGACCCAGTACTTC. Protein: CASSDSSGLQETQYF.

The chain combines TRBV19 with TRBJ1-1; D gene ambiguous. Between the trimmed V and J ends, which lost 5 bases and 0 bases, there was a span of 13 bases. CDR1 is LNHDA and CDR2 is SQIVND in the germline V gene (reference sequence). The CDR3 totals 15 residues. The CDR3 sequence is CASSGGPGMNTEAFF. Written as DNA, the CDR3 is TGTGCCAGTAGTGGAGGGCCGGGGATGAACACTGAAGCTTTCTTT.

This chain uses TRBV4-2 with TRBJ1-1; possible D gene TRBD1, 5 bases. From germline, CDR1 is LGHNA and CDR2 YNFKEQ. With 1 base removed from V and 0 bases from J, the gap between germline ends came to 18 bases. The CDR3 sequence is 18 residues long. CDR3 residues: CASSQVWARGLLNTEAFF. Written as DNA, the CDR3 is TGTGCCAGCAGCCAAGTATGGGCGAGGGGCCTCCTGAACACTGAAGCTTTCTTT.

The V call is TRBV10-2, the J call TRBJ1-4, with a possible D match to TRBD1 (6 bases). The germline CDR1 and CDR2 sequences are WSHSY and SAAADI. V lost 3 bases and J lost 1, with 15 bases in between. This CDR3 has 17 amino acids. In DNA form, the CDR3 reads TGCGCCAGCAGTGACCTGAACCGAGGGGGAACTAATGAAAAACTGTTTTTT. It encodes CASSDLNRGGTNEKLFF.

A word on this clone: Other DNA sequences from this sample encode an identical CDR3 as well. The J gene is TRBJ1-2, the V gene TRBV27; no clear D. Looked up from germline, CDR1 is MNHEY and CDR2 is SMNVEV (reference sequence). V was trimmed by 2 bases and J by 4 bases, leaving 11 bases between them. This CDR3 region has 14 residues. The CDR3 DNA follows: TGTGCCAGCAGTTTACACAGTAAAGGCTATGGCTACACCTTC. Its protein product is CASSLHSKGYGYTF.

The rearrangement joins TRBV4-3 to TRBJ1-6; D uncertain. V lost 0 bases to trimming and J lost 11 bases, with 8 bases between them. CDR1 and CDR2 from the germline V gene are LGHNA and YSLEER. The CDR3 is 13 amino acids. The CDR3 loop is CASSQDRYPPLHF. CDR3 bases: TGCGCCAGCAGCCAAGATCGTTATCCACCCCTCCACTTT.

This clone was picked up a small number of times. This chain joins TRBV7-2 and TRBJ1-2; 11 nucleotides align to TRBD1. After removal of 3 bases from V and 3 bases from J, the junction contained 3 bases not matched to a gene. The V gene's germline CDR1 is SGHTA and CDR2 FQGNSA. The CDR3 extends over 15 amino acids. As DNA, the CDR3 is TGTGCCAGCAGCTTCGGGACAGGGGGGGACTATGGCTACACCTTC. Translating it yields CASSFGTGGDYGYTF.

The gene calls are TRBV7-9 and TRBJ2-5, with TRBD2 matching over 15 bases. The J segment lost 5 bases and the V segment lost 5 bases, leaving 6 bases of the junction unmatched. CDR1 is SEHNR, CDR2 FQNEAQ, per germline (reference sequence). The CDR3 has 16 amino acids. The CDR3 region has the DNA TGTGCCAGCAGCGCCTCCGGGACTAGCGGGGGGGAGACCCAGTACTTC. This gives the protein CASSASGTSGGETQYF.

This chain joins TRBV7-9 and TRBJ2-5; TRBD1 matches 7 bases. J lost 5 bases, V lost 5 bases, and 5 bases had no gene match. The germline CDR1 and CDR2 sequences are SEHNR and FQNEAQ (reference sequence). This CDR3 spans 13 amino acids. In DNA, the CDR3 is TGTGCCAGCAGCCCAAGGGGGCCCGAGACCCAGTACTTC. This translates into CASSPRGPETQYF.

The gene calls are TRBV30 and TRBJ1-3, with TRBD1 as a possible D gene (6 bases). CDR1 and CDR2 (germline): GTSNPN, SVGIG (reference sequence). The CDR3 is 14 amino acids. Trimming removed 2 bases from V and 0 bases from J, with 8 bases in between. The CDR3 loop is CAWSTGTSGNTIYF. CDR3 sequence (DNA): TGTGCCTGGAGTACAGGGACCTCTGGAAACACCATATATTTT.

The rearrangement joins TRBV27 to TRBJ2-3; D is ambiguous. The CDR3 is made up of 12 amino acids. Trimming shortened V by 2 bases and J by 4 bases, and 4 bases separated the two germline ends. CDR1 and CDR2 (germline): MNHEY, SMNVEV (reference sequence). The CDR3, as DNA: TGTGCCAGCAGTTTAAACGCAGATACGCAGTATTTT. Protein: CASSLNADTQYF.

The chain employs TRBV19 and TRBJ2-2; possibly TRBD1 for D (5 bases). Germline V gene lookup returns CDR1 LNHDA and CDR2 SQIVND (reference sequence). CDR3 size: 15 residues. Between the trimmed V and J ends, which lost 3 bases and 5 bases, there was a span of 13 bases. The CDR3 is CASSIGRATTGELFF. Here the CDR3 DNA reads TGTGCCAGTAGTATCGGCAGGGCCACAACCGGGGAGCTGTTTTTT.

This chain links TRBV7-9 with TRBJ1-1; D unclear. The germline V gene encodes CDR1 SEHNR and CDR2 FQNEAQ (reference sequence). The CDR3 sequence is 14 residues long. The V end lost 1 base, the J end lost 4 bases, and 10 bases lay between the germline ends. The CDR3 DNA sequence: TGTGCCAGCAGCTTAGTGCAAGGAAGCACTGAAGCTTTCTTT. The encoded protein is CASSLVQGSTEAFF.

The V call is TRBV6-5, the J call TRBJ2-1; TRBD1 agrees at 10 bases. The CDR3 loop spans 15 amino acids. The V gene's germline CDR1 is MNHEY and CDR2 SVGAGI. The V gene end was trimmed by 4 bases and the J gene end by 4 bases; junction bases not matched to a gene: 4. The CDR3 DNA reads TGTGCCAGCAGTTCCCCGGGACAGGGGTACAATGAGCAGTTCTTC. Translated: CASSSPGQGYNEQFF.

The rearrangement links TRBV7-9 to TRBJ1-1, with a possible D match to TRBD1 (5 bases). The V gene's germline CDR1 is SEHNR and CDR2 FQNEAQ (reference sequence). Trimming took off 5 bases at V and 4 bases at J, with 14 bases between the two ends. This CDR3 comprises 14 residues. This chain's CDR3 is CASSLKSGTTEAFF. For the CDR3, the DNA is TGTGCCAGCAGCCTGAAGAGTGGGACCACTGAAGCTTTCTTT.

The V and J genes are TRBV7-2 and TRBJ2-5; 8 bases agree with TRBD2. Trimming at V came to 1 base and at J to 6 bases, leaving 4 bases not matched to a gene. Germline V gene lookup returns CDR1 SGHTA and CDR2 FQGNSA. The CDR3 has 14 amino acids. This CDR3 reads CASSLVREGKTQYF. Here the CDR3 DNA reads TGTGCCAGCAGCTTAGTCCGGGAGGGAAAGACCCAGTACTTC.

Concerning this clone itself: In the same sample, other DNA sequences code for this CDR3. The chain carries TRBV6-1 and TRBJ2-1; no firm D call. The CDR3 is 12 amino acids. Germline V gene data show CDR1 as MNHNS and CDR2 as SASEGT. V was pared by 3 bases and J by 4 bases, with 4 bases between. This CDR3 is CASSESYNEQFF. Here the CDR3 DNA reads TGTGCCAGCAGTGAGTCGTACAATGAGCAGTTCTTC.

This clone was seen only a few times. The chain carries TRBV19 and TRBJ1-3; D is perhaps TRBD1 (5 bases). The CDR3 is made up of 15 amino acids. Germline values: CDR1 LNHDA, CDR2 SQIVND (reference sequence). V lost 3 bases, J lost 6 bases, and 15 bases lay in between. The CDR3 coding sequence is TGTGCCAGTAGTATGGGGCAGGGTCTAGAAAACACCATATATTTT. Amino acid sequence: CASSMGQGLENTIYF.

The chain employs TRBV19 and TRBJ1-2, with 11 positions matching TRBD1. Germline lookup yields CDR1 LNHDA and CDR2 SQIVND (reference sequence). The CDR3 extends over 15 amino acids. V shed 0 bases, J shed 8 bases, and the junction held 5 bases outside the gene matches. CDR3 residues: CASSIDGQGAGGYTF. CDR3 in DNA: TGTGCCAGTAGTATAGATGGACAGGGGGCTGGAGGCTACACCTTC.

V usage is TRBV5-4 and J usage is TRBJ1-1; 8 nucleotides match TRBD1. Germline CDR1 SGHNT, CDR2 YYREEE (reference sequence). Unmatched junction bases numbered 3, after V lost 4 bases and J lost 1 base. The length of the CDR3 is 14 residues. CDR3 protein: CASSPQGANTEAFF. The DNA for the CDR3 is TGTGCCAGCAGCCCGCAGGGGGCGAACACTGAAGCTTTCTTT.

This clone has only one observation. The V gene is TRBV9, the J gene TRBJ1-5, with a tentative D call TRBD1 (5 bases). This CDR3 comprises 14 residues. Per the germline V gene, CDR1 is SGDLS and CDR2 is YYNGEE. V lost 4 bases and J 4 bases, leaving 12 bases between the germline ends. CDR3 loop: CASSTGTVNQPQHF. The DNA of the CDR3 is TGTGCCAGCAGCACCGGGACGGTTAATCAGCCCCAGCATTTT.